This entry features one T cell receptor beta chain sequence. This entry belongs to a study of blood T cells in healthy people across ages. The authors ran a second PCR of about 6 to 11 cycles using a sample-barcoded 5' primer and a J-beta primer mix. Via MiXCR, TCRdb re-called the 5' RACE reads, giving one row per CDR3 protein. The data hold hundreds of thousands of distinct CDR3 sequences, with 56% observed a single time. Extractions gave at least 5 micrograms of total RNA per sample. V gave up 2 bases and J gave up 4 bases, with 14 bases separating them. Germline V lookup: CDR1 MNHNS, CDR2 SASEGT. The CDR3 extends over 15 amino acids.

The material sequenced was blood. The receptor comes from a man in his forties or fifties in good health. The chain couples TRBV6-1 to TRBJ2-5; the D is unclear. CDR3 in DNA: TGTGCCAGCAGTGAACTAAGGGTGGCATCAGAGACCCAGTACTTC. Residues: CASSELRVASETQYF.